The 24 T cell receptor beta chains below were found in one sample sequenced in a study of early T cells in non-severe SARS-CoV-2 infection. TCRdb itself ran the 5' RACE reads through MiXCR, one entry per CDR3 protein. The sample lists under 45,000 distinct CDR3 sequences, less than 6.5% occurring once. This specimen was whole blood, taken at baseline. All receptors come from an adult who was a healthcare worker with PCR-confirmed SARS-CoV-2 infection or an uninfected control (not recorded which).

The gene calls are TRBV30 and TRBJ1-2; tentative D call: TRBD1 (5 bases). The CDR3 loop spans 18 amino acids. V gave up 4 bases and J gave up 8 bases, with 32 bases separating them. Germline V gene data show CDR1 as GTSNPN and CDR2 as SVGIG (reference sequence). In DNA form, the CDR3 reads TGTGCCTGGATTAATCTCGGTGGGGCCATGGGGGTGGATGGAGGCTACACCTTC. Protein product: CAWINLGGAMGVDGGYTF.

This clonotype was found many times. This sequence joins TRBV12-3 or TRBV12-4 and TRBJ1-1; unclear D gene. V gave up 6 bases and J gave up 1 base, with 12 bases separating them. This CDR3 is built from 14 residues. Here the CDR3 DNA reads TGTGCCAGCAGCCCCGGTCTGGGGAACACTGAAGCTTTCTTT. The encoded protein is CASSPGLGNTEAFF.

This chain uses TRBV7-9 with TRBJ1-2; TRBD1 is a possible D gene (6 bases). Germline V gene sequence: CDR1 SEHNR, CDR2 FQNEAQ (reference sequence). V lost 5 bases to trimming and J lost 10 bases, with 14 bases between them. This CDR3 comprises 12 residues. The CDR3 DNA reads TGTGCCAGCAGCAGCCGACAGGAACTCTACACCTTC. It translates to CASSSRQELYTF.

This clonotype appeared many times. The chain combines TRBV4-1 with TRBJ2-5; D gene ambiguous. Deletions cut 1 base from V and 1 base from J, with 13 bases between. In germline, CDR1 is MGHRA, CDR2 YSYEKL. This CDR3 has 16 amino acids. The CDR3 nucleotides are TGCGCCAGCAGCCAAGCATGGGCGTCTTTCCAAGAGACCCAGTACTTC. This sequence encodes CASSQAWASFQETQYF.

This clonotype was recorded many times. The genes are TRBV15 and TRBJ2-3; 9 nucleotides agree with TRBD2. From germline, CDR1 is LNHNV and CDR2 YYDKDF (reference sequence). The trim removed 5 bases at V and 4 bases at J, leaving 7 bases unmatched. CDR3 length equals 15 residues. The CDR3 here is CATSGGRGGADTQYF. The CDR3 nucleotides are TGTGCCACCAGCGGCGGGCGGGGGGGAGCAGATACGCAGTATTTT.

The table lists this clonotype with many counts. CDR3: CASSLVGGEETQYF. The CDR3 region has the DNA TGTGCCAGCAGCTTAGTGGGAGGGGAAGAGACCCAGTACTTC. V and J are TRBV11-2 and TRBJ2-5, with 7 bases aligning to TRBD2. CDR3 length: 14 amino acids. Trimming at V came to 1 base and at J to 3 bases, leaving 2 bases not matched to a gene. Germline CDR1 SGHAT, CDR2 FQNNGV.

A few counts support this clonotype. The J gene is TRBJ2-3, the V gene TRBV10-3; 7 bases line up with TRBD2. Germline trimming cut 10 bases from V and 0 bases from J; bases unmatched to any gene: 7. The CDR3 spans 14 residues. Germline V gives CDR1 ENHRY, CDR2 SYGVKD. The CDR3 region is CATQSSGSTDTQYF. In DNA form, the CDR3 reads TGTGCCACCCAATCTAGCGGTAGCACAGATACGCAGTATTTT.

V gene TRBV6-2 or TRBV6-3 combines with J gene TRBJ1-1; no definite D call. The CDR3 spans 14 residues. V lost 2 bases and J 5 bases, leaving 12 bases between the germline ends. CDR1 is MNHEY, CDR2 SVGEGT, per germline. CDR3 sequence (DNA): TGTGCCAGCAGTTACGGTCTAGCGGTAACTGAAGCTTTCTTT. Translating gives CASSYGLAVTEAFF.

In this sample, this clonotype turned up a few times. This chain connects TRBV6-5 to TRBJ2-1, with 9 bases that match TRBD2. The CDR3 runs 16 residues. Germline V gene lookup returns CDR1 MNHEY and CDR2 SVGAGI. With V trimmed by 2 bases and J by 3 bases, 5 bases remained unmatched. Here the CDR3 reads CASSYGAGGGYNEQFF. The DNA of the CDR3 is TGTGCCAGCAGTTACGGAGCGGGAGGAGGCTACAATGAGCAGTTCTTC.

This clonotype was found many times. The V gene is TRBV12-3 or TRBV12-4, the J gene TRBJ2-6; tentatively, D is TRBD1 (5 bases). V lost 5 bases and J lost 0, with 8 bases in between. CDR3 length: 15 residues. The CDR3 region is CASSTTGSGANVLTF. The CDR3 DNA reads as TGTGCCAGCAGTACAACAGGCTCTGGGGCCAACGTCCTGACTTTC.

The sample holds a few counts of this clonotype. This chain connects TRBV6-5 to TRBJ2-2; 7 bases are a match to TRBD1. The CDR3 runs to 15 residues. Germline V lookup: CDR1 MNHEY, CDR2 SVGAGI. The trim removed 8 bases at V and 8 bases at J, leaving 14 bases unmatched. CDR3 DNA: TGTGCCAGCGCCCTGAACCAGGGGGACGAGGGGGAGCTGTTTTTT. This encodes CASALNQGDEGELFF.

This clonotype was recorded many times. The V call is TRBV12-3 or TRBV12-4, the J call TRBJ2-1, with 11 bases lining up with TRBD2. CDR3 size: 21 residues. The V segment lost 5 bases and the J segment 8 bases; nucleotides outside the gene matches: 26. CDR3 sequence (DNA): TGTGCCAGCAGTCCACTCGTACCCGATCCGGGACTAGCGGATAAATATTATGAGCAGTTCTTC. Translating it yields CASSPLVPDPGLADKYYEQFF.

This clonotype was recorded many times. The V gene is TRBV6-5, the J gene TRBJ1-1; unclear D gene. The CDR3 covers 14 residues. Between the trimmed V and J ends, which lost 6 bases and 1 base, there was a span of 12 bases. Germline assignment: CDR1 MNHEY and CDR2 SVGAGI. CDR3 amino acids: CASRKDGENTEAFF. In nucleotides, the CDR3 is TGTGCCAGCAGGAAGGACGGAGAGAACACTGAAGCTTTCTTT.

V and J are TRBV20-1 and TRBJ2-7; the match to TRBD1 covers 9 bases. With 6 bases clipped from V and 4 bases from J, the junction kept 13 bases outside the gene matches. Germline V gene sequence: CDR1 DFQATT, CDR2 SNEGSKA (reference sequence). The CDR3 has 15 amino acids. The CDR3 protein is CSARTGTGIRYEQYV. The CDR3 coding sequence is TGCAGTGCCCGTACCGGGACAGGGATTAGATACGAGCAGTACGTC.

This clonotype was observed once. The CDR3 sequence is CSALPPGTGYGYTF. The CDR3 DNA is TGCAGCGCCCTCCCCCCCGGGACAGGGTATGGCTACACCTTC. The chain couples TRBV29-1 to TRBJ1-2; 9 bases line up with TRBD1. The V gene end was trimmed by 7 bases and the J gene end by 5 bases; junction bases not matched to a gene: 11. The CDR3 covers 14 residues. The germline V gene encodes CDR1 SQVTM and CDR2 ANQGSEA.

In its sample, this clonotype was seen many times. J is TRBJ1-1 and V is TRBV12-3 or TRBV12-4; weak D call: TRBD1 (5 bases). Trimming took off 7 bases at V and 4 bases at J, with 13 bases between the two ends. This CDR3 region has 13 residues. CDR3 DNA: TGTGCCAGCAACAAAGGAGGGGTCACTGAAGCTTTCTTT. Its translation: CASNKGGVTEAFF.

This clonotype was observed many times. The chain recombines TRBV30 with TRBJ2-1; D gene uncertain. Trimming cost V 3 bases and J 0 bases, with 3 bases left between them. CDR3 size: 12 residues. CDR1 is GTSNPN, CDR2 SVGIG, per germline (reference sequence). The CDR3 protein is CAWSTSYNEQFF. The CDR3 DNA follows: TGTGCCTGGAGCACCTCCTACAATGAGCAGTTCTTC.

Ten or more counts support this clonotype. This chain links TRBV4-2 with TRBJ2-1; 10 bases are a match to TRBD2. The germline CDR1 and CDR2 sequences are LGHNA and YNFKEQ. CDR3 size: 21 residues. The V and J ends lost 6 bases and 2 bases, in that order; junction bases with no gene match: 22. CDR3 nucleotide sequence: TGTGCCAGCAGTCCAGAGACACTAATGTATGAGGGACTAGCGACCTACAATGAGCAGTTCTTC. Translating gives CASSPETLMYEGLATYNEQFF.

This clonotype appeared many times. The chain recombines TRBV6-6 with TRBJ1-1, with D possibly matching TRBD1 (5 bases). V lost 10 bases and J lost 4, with 7 bases in between. The germline V gene has CDR1 MNHNY and CDR2 SVGAGI (reference sequence). The CDR3 runs to 10 residues. The CDR3 DNA reads as TGTGCCACCGGGGGCACTGAAGCTTTCTTT. This encodes CATGGTEAFF.

The table lists this clonotype with many counts. The genes are TRBV27 and TRBJ1-3; TRBD1 matches at 7 bases. Germline V gene lookup returns CDR1 MNHEY and CDR2 SMNVEV (reference sequence). The V gene end was trimmed by 6 bases and the J gene end by 4 bases; junction bases not matched to a gene: 9. CDR3 length: 15 amino acids. The CDR3: CASSPVRTGGNTIYF. The CDR3 nucleotides are TGTGCCAGCAGCCCAGTCCGGACAGGAGGAAACACCATATATTTT.

This clonotype was observed at least ten times. The rearrangement uses TRBV5-1 and TRBJ2-2, with TRBD2 identical over 7 bases. CDR3 length equals 15 residues. The V gene's germline CDR1 is SGHRS and CDR2 YFSETQ. The V and J ends lost 0 bases and 3 bases, in that order; junction bases with no gene match: 2. CDR3 in DNA: TGCGCCAGCAGCTTGGTCCTAGCGGACACCGGGGAGCTGTTTTTT. Encoded protein: CASSLVLADTGELFF.

This clonotype was observed a handful of times. The chain employs TRBV14 and TRBJ1-1, with TRBD1 as a possible D gene (5 bases). CDR1 and CDR2 from the germline V gene are SGHDN and FVKESK. The CDR3 has 14 amino acids. Between the trimmed V and J ends, which lost 0 bases and 4 bases, there was a span of 9 bases. The CDR3 is CASSQDSRGTEAFF. The CDR3 DNA reads as TGTGCCAGCAGCCAAGATTCGAGGGGCACTGAAGCTTTCTTT.

This clonotype has at least ten counts. The CDR3 loop is CASSYATSPGTDTQYF. Written as DNA, the CDR3 is TGTGCCAGCAGTTACGCGACTAGTCCGGGCACAGATACGCAGTATTTT. This chain connects TRBV6-5 to TRBJ2-3; D is perhaps TRBD2 (6 bases). This CDR3 has 16 residues. From germline, CDR1 is MNHEY and CDR2 SVGAGI. The V end was cut by 2 bases, the J end by 1 base, with 13 bases between.

The sample holds a few counts of this clonotype. The chain has TRBV4-2 and TRBJ2-1; D is perhaps TRBD1 or TRBD2 (6 bases each). The germline V gene has CDR1 LGHNA and CDR2 YNFKEQ. The V and J ends lost 0 bases and 9 bases respectively, with 12 bases between them. The length of the CDR3 is 14 residues. DNA of the CDR3: TGTGCCAGCAGCCAAGATCTAGGGGGGAGTGAGCAGTTCTTC. Its translation: CASSQDLGGSEQFF.